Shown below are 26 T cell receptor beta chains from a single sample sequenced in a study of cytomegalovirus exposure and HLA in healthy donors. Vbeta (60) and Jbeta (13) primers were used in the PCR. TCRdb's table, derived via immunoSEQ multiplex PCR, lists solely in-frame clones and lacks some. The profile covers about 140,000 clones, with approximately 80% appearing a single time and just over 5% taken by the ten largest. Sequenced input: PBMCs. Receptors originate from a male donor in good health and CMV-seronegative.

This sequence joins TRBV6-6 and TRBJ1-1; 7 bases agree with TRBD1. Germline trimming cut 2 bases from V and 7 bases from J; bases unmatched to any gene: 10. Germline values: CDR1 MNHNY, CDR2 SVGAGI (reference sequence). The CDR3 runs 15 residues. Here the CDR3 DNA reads TGTGCCAGCAGTTACCCACAGGGGATGAGGGGTGAAGCTTTCTTT. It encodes CASSYPQGMRGEAFF.

The CDR3 nucleotides read TGCGCCAGCAGCCAGGCAGAGGACTCGAGTGCGTTCTTC. Residues: CASSQAEDSSAFF. The J gene is TRBJ2-1, the V gene TRBV4-3, with D perhaps TRBD2 (5 bases). The CDR3 has 13 residues. V lost 3 bases, J lost 15 bases, and 18 bases lay in between. Per the germline V gene, CDR1 is LGHNA and CDR2 is YSLEER.

DNA for the CDR3: TGTGCCGGCGCGTCAGGGAAGGCAGATACGCAGTATTTT. Residues: CAGASGKADTQYF. This rearrangement joins TRBV6-6 to TRBJ2-3; possibly TRBD1 for D (5 bases). Looked up from germline, CDR1 is MNHNY and CDR2 is SVGAGI (reference sequence). Trimming stripped 11 bases from V and 4 bases from J, with 16 bases between. The CDR3 extends over 13 amino acids.

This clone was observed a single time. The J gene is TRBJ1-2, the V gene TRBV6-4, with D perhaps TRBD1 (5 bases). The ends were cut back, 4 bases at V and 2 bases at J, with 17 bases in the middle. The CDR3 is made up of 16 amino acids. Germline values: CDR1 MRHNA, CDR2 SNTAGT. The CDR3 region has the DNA TGTGCCAGCAGTGCTTTTTCGGGGGAGAAGAACTATGGCTACACCTTC. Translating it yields CASSAFSGEKNYGYTF.

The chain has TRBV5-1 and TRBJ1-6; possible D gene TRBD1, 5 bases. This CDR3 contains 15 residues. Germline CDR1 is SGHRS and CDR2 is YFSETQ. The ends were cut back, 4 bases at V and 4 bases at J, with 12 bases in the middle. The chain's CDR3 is CASSPGDGYNSPLHF. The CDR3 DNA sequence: TGCGCCAGCAGCCCGGGGGACGGTTATAATTCACCCCTCCACTTT. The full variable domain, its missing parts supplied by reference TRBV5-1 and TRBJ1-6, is KAGVTQTPRYLIKTRGQQVTLSCSPISGHRSVSWYQQTPGQGLQFLFEYFSETQRNKGNFPGRFSGRQFSNSRSEMNVSTLELGDSALYLCASSPGDGYNSPLHFGNGTRLTVT.

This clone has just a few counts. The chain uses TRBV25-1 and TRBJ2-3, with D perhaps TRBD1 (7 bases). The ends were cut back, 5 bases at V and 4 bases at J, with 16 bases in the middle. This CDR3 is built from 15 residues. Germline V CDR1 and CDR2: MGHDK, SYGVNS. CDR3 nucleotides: TGTGCCAGCAGTTATATGACAGGGACTGCAGATACGCAGTATTTT. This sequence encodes CASSYMTGTADTQYF. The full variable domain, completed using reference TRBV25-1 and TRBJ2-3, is EADIYQTPRYLVIGTGKKITLECSQTMGHDKMYWYQQDPGMELHLIHYSYGVNSTEKGDLSSESTVSRIRTEHFPLTLESARPSHTSQYLCASSYMTGTADTQYFGPGTRLTVL.

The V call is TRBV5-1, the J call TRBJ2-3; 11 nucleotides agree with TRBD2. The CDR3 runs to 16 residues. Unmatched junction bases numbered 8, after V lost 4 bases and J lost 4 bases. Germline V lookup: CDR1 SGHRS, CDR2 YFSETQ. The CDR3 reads CASSTQTSGNSDTQYF. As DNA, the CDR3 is TGCGCCAGCAGCACCCAGACTAGCGGGAATTCAGATACGCAGTATTTT.

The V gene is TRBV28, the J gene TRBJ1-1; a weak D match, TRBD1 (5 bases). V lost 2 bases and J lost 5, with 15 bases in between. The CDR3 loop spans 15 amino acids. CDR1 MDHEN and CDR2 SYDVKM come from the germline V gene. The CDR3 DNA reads TGTGCCAGCAGTTTAGAGGCAGGGTTGGGTACTGAAGCTTTCTTT. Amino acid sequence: CASSLEAGLGTEAFF.

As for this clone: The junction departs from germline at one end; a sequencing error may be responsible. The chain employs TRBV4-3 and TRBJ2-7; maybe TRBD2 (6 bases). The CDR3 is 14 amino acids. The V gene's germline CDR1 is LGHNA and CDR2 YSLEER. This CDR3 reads CASSLGSESYGQYF. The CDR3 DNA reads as TGCGCCAGCAGCCTCGGGAGTGAGTCCTACGGGCAGTACTTC.

In nucleotides, the CDR3 is TGTGCCAGCAGTCGGGACAGCCAAACCAATCAGCCCCAGCATTTT. It codes for CASSRDSQTNQPQHF. The rearrangement joins TRBV6-6 to TRBJ1-5, with TRBD1 identical over 7 bases. V trimming: 5 bases; J trimming: 3 bases; junction bases outside the gene matches: 7. CDR3 length: 15 amino acids. Germline V gene sequence: CDR1 MNHNY, CDR2 SVGAGI (reference sequence).

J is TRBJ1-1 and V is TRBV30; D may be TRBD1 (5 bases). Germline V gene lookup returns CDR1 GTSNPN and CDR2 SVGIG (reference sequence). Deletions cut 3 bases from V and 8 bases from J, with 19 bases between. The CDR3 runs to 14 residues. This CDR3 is CAWRLDGTQGEAFF. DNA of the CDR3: TGTGCCTGGAGACTAGACGGGACTCAAGGCGAAGCTTTCTTT.

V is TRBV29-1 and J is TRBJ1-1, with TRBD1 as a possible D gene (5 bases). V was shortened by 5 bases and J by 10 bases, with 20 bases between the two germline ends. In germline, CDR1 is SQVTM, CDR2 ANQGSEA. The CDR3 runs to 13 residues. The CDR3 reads CSVPQRGVGGAFF. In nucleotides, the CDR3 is TGCAGCGTTCCACAGCGGGGGGTGGGGGGAGCTTTCTTT.

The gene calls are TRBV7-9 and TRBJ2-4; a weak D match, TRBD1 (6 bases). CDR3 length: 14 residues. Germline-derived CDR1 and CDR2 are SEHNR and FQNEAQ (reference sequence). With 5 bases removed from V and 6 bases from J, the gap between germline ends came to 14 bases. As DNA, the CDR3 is TGTGCCAGCAGCCCCCTGGACAGCCCAAACATTCAGTACTTC. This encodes CASSPLDSPNIQYF.

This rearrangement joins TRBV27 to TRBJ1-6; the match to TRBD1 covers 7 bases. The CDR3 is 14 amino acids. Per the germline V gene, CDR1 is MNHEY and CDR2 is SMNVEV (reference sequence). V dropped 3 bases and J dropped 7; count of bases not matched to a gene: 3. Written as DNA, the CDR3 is TGTGCCAGCAGTTTTCTGACAGGGAATTCACCCCTCCACTTT. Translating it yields CASSFLTGNSPLHF.

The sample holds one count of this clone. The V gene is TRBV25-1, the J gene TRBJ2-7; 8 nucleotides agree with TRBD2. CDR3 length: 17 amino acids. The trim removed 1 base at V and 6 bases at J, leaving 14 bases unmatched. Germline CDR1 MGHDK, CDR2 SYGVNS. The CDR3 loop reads CASSESLRGAGRAEQYF. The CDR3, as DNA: TGTGCCAGCAGTGAATCTCTGCGTGGGGCCGGGAGGGCCGAGCAGTACTTC.

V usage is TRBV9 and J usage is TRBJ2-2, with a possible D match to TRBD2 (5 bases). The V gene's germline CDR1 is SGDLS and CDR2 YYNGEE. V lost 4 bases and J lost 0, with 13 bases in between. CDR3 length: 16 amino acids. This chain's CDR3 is CASSPRTPTNTGELFF. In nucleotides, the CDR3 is TGTGCCAGCAGCCCACGGACTCCCACGAACACCGGGGAGCTGTTTTTT. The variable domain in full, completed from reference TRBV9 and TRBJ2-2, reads DSGVTQTPKHLITATGQRVTLRCSPRSGDLSVYWYQQSLDQGLQFLIQYYNGEERAKGNILERFSAQQFPDLHSELNLSSLELGDSALYFCASSPRTPTNTGELFFGEGSRLTVL.

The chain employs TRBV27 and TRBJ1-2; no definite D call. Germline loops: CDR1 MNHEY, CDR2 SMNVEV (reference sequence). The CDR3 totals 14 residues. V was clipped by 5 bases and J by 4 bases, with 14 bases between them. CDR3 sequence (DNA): TGTGCCAGCAGTCCCCTCGGGGTTGGCTATGGCTACACCTTC. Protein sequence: CASSPLGVGYGYTF.

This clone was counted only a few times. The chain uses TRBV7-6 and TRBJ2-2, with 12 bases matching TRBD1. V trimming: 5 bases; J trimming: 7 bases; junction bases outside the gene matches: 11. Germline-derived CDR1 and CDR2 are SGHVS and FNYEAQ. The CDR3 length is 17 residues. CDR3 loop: CASSPRDRGRGSGELFF. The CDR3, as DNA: TGTGCCAGCAGCCCCCGGGACAGGGGGCGCGGTAGCGGGGAGCTGTTTTTT. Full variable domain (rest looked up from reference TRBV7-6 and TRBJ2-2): GAGVSQSPRYKVTKRGQDVALRCDPISGHVSLYWYRQALGQGPEFLTYFNYEAQQDKSGLPNDRFSAERPEGSISTLTIQRTEQRDSAMYRCASSPRDRGRGSGELFFGEGSRLTVL.

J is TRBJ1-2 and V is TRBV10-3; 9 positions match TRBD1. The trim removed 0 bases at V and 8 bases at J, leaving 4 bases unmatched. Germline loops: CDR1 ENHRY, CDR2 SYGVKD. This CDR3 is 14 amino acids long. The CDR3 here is CAISESGQGNGYTF. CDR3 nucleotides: TGTGCCATCAGTGAGTCCGGACAGGGGAACGGCTACACCTTC.

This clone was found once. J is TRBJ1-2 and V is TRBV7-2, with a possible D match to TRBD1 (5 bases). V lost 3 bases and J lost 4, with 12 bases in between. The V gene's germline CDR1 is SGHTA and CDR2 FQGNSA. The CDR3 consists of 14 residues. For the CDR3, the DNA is TGTGCCAGCAGCTTCACCGGGGGGGGCTATGGCTACACCTTC. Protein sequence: CASSFTGGGYGYTF.

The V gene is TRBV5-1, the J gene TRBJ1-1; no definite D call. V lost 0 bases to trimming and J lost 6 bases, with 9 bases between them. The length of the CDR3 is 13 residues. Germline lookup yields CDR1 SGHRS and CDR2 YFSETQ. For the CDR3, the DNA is TGCGCCAGCAGCTTGGCCGCGGGGTCTGAAGCTTTCTTT. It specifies CASSLAAGSEAFF.

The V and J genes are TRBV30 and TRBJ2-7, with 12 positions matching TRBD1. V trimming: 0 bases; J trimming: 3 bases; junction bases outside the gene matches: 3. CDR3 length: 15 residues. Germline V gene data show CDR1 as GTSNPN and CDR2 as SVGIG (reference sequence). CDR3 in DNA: TGTGCCTGGAGTGTCGGGACAGGGGGCGGCTACGAGCAGTACTTC. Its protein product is CAWSVGTGGGYEQYF.

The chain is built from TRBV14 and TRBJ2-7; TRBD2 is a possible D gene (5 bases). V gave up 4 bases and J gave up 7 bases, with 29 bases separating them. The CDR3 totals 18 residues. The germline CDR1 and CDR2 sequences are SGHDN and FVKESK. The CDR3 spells CASSLSGVYGPLLGEQYF. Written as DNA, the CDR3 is TGTGCCAGCAGCCTATCCGGGGTGTATGGCCCTCTACTCGGAGAGCAGTACTTC.

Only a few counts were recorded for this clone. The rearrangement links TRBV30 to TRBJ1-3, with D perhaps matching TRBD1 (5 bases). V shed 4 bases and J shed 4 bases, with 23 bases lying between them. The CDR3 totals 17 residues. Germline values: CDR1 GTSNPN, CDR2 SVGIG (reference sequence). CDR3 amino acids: CAWKVFPGEPIGNTIYF. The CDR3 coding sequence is TGTGCCTGGAAAGTTTTCCCGGGGGAGCCTATAGGAAACACCATATATTTT.

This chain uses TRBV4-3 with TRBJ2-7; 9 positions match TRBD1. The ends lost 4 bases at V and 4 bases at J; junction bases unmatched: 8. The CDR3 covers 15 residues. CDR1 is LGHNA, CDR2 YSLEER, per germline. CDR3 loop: CASSPIRDRVYEQYF. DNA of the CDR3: TGCGCCAGCAGCCCCATCAGGGACAGGGTTTACGAGCAGTACTTC.

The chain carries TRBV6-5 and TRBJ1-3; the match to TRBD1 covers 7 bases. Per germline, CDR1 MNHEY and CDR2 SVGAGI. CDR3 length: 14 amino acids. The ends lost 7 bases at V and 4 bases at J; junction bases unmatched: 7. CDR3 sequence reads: CASTHGTDGNTIYF. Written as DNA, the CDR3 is TGTGCCAGCACCCACGGGACAGACGGAAACACCATATATTTT.